This TCR beta chain was sequenced during a study of radiation and T cells in renal cell carcinoma. Study conclusions and caveats: From baseline, blood top tumor clonotypes peaked at 2 weeks post-radiation.

Time point in this sample: blood 2 weeks post-SBRT. Treatment: 15 Gy SBRT to primary tumor, nephrectomy 4 weeks later. Regarding this clone: Antigen specificity is unknown.

The CDR3 covers 16 residues. Per germline, CDR1 KGHSH and CDR2 LQKENI. The V and J ends lost 6 bases and 0 bases, in that order; junction bases with no gene match: 8. Assay: immunoSEQ multiplex PCR; the TCRdb copy retains only in-frame clones and omits some. The data hold approximately 120,000 clones, with over 75% observed a single time. This sample comprised blood, obtained from a patient whose treatment included radiotherapy and nephrectomy. The chain joins TRBV18 to TRBJ2-3; TRBD2 agrees at 8 bases. This sequence originates from a man in his forties or fifties with renal cell carcinoma. As DNA, the CDR3 is TGTGCCAGCTCGTACACTAGCGGACCCAGCACAGATACGCAGTATTTT. Translated, it gives CASSYTSGPSTDTQYF.